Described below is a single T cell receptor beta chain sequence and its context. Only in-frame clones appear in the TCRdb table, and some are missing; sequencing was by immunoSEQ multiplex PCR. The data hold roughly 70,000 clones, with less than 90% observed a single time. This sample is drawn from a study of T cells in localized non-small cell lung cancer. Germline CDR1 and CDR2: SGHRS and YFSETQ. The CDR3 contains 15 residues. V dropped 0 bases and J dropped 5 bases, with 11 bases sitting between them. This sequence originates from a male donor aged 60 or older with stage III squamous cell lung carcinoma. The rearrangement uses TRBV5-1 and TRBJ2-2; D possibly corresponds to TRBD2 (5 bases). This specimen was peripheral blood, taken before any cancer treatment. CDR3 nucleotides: TGCGCCAGCAGCTTGGAGGCGGCGGGTACCGGGGAGCTGTTTTTT. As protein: CASSLEAAGTGELFF.